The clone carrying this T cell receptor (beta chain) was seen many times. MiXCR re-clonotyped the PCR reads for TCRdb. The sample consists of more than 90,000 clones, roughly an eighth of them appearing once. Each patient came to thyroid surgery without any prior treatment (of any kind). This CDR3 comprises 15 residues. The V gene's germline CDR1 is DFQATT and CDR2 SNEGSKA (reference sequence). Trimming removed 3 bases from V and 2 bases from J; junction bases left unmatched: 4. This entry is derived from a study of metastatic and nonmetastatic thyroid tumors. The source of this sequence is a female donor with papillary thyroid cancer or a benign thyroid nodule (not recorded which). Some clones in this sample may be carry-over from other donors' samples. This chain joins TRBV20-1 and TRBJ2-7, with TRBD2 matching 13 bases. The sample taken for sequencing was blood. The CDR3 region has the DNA TGCAGTGCTAGGACGGGACTAGCGGGACCCTACGAGCAGTACTTC. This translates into CSARTGLAGPYEQYF.